These 15 T cell receptor beta chains were all obtained from the same sample, sequenced in a study of T cell changes during pregnancy in multiple sclerosis. Here immunoSEQ multiplex PCR was the method, and the copy in TCRdb shows in-frame clones only, minus some. The table has 40,000 to 50,000 clones, less than 95% seen once. This specimen consisted of CD8+ T cells from peripheral blood mononuclear cells, obtained in the first trimester of pregnancy. The source is a female donor with multiple sclerosis, enrolled in a pregnancy study.

The rearrangement links TRBV9 to TRBJ1-1, with D tentatively TRBD1 (6 bases). Per the germline V gene, CDR1 is SGDLS and CDR2 is YYNGEE. Trimming took off 4 bases at V and 6 bases at J, with 7 bases between the two ends. This CDR3 spans 11 amino acids. The DNA of the CDR3 is TGTGCCAGCAGCTGGGGGCCTGAAGCTTTCTTT. It codes for CASSWGPEAFF.

The chain joins TRBV29-1 to TRBJ2-3; tentatively, D is TRBD2 (7 bases). Trimming pared 8 bases from V and 2 bases from J, leaving 17 bases between. This CDR3 spans 14 amino acids. Germline V gives CDR1 SQVTM, CDR2 ANQGSEA. For the CDR3, the DNA is TGCAGCTCGAGGGGGGGATCTATCACAGATACGCAGTATTTT. This sequence encodes CSSRGGSITDTQYF.

V is TRBV2 and J is TRBJ2-7; TRBD1 is a possible D gene (5 bases). Germline CDR1 and CDR2: SNHLY and FYNNEI. V was pared by 5 bases and J by 4 bases, with 18 bases between. The CDR3 is 15 amino acids. The CDR3 sequence is CASSRRQRGEYEQYF. CDR3 in DNA: TGTGCCAGCAGTCGAAGACAGCGCGGAGAGTACGAGCAGTACTTC.

The V gene is TRBV21-1, the J gene TRBJ2-7; no check of the table's D call, TRBD2, against the DNA was made. TRBV21-1 is labeled a pseudogene. The CDR3 contains 16 residues. CDR3 protein: CASSSSNGTSGSEQYF. The CDR3 coding sequence is TGTGCCAGCAGCAGCAGTAACGGGACTAGCGGGAGTGAGCAGTACTTC.

The chain joins TRBV5-6 to TRBJ1-2; tentative D call: TRBD1 (5 bases). Trimming took off 2 bases at V and 8 bases at J, with 16 bases between the two ends. The CDR3 is made up of 14 amino acids. Per germline, CDR1 SGHDT and CDR2 YYEEEE. The CDR3 is CASSFDRLEYGYTF. In DNA, the CDR3 is TGTGCCAGCAGCTTCGACAGATTAGAGTACGGCTACACCTTC.

This chain uses TRBV6-5 with TRBJ1-1; D is perhaps TRBD1 (5 bases). The V and J ends lost 2 bases and 1 base respectively, with 8 bases between them. Germline values: CDR1 MNHEY, CDR2 SVGAGI. The CDR3 is 14 residues long. The CDR3 DNA reads as TGTGCCAGCAGTTACATCGGACAGAACACTGAAGCTTTCTTT. It codes for CASSYIGQNTEAFF.

The chain links TRBV7-2 to TRBJ2-7; 7 nucleotides align to TRBD2. The V gene's germline CDR1 is SGHTA and CDR2 FQGNSA. V gave up 5 bases and J gave up 3 bases; unmatched junction bases: 7. This CDR3 region has 14 residues. In nucleotides, the CDR3 is TGTGCCAGCAGCCCCATCGGGGGGTTCTACGAGCAGTACTTC. Amino acids: CASSPIGGFYEQYF.

The chain is built from TRBV5-6 and TRBJ1-2; a weak D match, TRBD1 (6 bases). Germline V gives CDR1 SGHDT, CDR2 YYEEEE. V lost 3 bases and J lost 3, with 18 bases in between. The CDR3 extends over 16 amino acids. The CDR3 DNA follows: TGTGCCAGCAGCTCAACGGACAGATCAATAGACTATGGCTACACCTTC. Its protein product is CASSSTDRSIDYGYTF.

The CDR3 bases are TGTGCCAGCAGCTCAGCGGGGGGGTGGGATGAGCAGTTCTTC. This translates into CASSSAGGWDEQFF. This sequence joins TRBV7-2 and TRBJ2-1, with 10 positions matching TRBD2. The germline V gene has CDR1 SGHTA and CDR2 FQGNSA. V was pared by 4 bases and J by 8 bases, with 5 bases of the junction left unmatched. The CDR3 sequence is 14 residues long.

V gene TRBV4-3 combines with J gene TRBJ2-1; D gene ambiguous. The CDR3 totals 14 residues. The V gene's germline CDR1 is LGHNA and CDR2 YSLEER. Trimming stripped 0 bases from V and 3 bases from J, with 6 bases between. Here the CDR3 DNA reads TGCGCCAGCAGCCAAGATAACAGCTACAATGAGCAGTTCTTC. It specifies CASSQDNSYNEQFF.

The chain links TRBV30 to TRBJ1-6; D gene unclear. Germline V CDR1 and CDR2: GTSNPN, SVGIG (reference sequence). The CDR3 is 13 amino acids. Between the trimmed V and J ends, which lost 4 bases and 8 bases, there was a span of 12 bases. The CDR3 reads CAWTVSEHSPLHF. CDR3 DNA: TGTGCCTGGACGGTTAGCGAGCATTCACCCCTCCACTTT.

This chain links TRBV7-6 with TRBJ2-2, with no clear D. V lost 1 base and J 5 bases, leaving 11 bases between the germline ends. CDR3 length: 15 residues. The germline V gene encodes CDR1 SGHVS and CDR2 FNYEAQ. CDR3 DNA sequence: TGTGCCAGCAGCTTAGGGTCATACGGGACCGGGGAGCTGTTTTTT. Encoded protein: CASSLGSYGTGELFF.

The chain recombines TRBV6-6 with TRBJ2-1; possibly TRBD2 for D (6 bases). Germline CDR1 is MNHNY and CDR2 is SVGAGI (reference sequence). The V and J ends lost 2 bases and 4 bases respectively, with 15 bases between them. This CDR3 region has 16 residues. The DNA for the CDR3 is TGTGCCAGCAGTTACGGAGCGGGTAGGGGATACAATGAGCAGTTCTTC. Protein: CASSYGAGRGYNEQFF.

The chain has TRBV4-1 and TRBJ2-1; D may be TRBD1 (6 bases). V lost 1 base and J 2 bases, leaving 9 bases between the germline ends. This CDR3 spans 15 amino acids. CDR1 and CDR2 from the germline V gene are MGHRA and YSYEKL. The chain's CDR3 is CASSQGTETYNEQFF. CDR3 DNA sequence: TGCGCCAGCAGCCAAGGGACAGAGACCTACAATGAGCAGTTCTTC.

This chain uses TRBV13 with TRBJ2-7, with TRBD1 matching 11 bases. CDR3 length: 14 residues. Germline V gene data show CDR1 as PRHDT and CDR2 as FYEKMQ (reference sequence). V lost 4 bases to trimming and J lost 7 bases; unmatched junction nucleotides: 6. CDR3 DNA sequence: TGTGCCAGCAGCTCCGGACAGGGGGCTCGTGAGCAGTACTTC. Its protein product is CASSSGQGAREQYF.